This paragraph covers one T cell receptor beta chain sequence. Extracted from the samples, RNA was reverse transcribed into cDNA to serve as the sequencing template. Generated by immunoSEQ multiplex PCR, the TCRdb table keeps only in-frame clones and is missing some. This table has approximately 90,000 clones, approximately 70% appearing once. This entry belongs to a study of CD8+ T cells in alopecia areata. Study-level background: A 6-month off-drug phase came after tofacitinib, which had lasted 6 to 18 months.

Treatment noted: oral pan-JAK inhibitor, 5-10 mg twice daily. Collected material from alopecia areata patients comprised lesional scalp punch biopsies and peripheral blood. The receptor was derived from a human donor with alopecia areata. The material sequenced was CD8+ T cells sorted from blood, taken at week 44, from a patient treated with tofacitinib.

CDR3 coding DNA: TGTGCCTGGAGTCAGGGAGTCTCCTATGGCTACACCTTC. It specifies CAWSQGVSYGYTF. The rearrangement joins TRBV30 to TRBJ1-2, with D possibly being TRBD1 (5 bases). CDR3 length: 13 residues. The V gene's germline CDR1 is GTSNPN and CDR2 SVGIG (reference sequence). V lost 2 bases, J lost 4 bases, and 11 bases lay in between.